Here is one T cell receptor beta chain with its context. At one end, the junction sequence differs from germline, possibly due to a read error. The data stem from a study of shared clonotypes between healthy human individuals. All donors were healthy HIV-negative adults lacking recent acute infections or vaccinations. Those who donated, Caucasian adults without exception, all lived in Nashville, Tennessee. Researchers drew on about 90 million PBMCs for genomic DNA from unsorted samples. The assay was immunoSEQ multiplex PCR, and TCRdb's table has in-frame clones only and misses some. The sample shows 450,000 to 600,000 clones, about 80% of them seen only once. Germline CDR1 and CDR2: SSHAT and FNYEAQ (reference sequence). The CDR3 contains 15 residues.

The sequenced sample consisted of PBMCs. V is TRBV7-7 and J is TRBJ2-2, with D possibly matching TRBD1 (6 bases). The origin of this receptor is a woman aged 40 to 50 in good health. Some clones in this sample may be carry-over from other donors' samples. CDR3: CASSSGHANTGELFF. The DNA of the CDR3 is TGTGCTAGCAGCTCGGGACATGCGAACACCGGGGAGCTGTTTTTT. Complete variable domain (other parts from reference TRBV7-7 and TRBJ2-2): GAGVSQSPRYKVTKRGQDVTLRCDPISSHATLYWYQQALGQGPEFLTYFNYEAQPDKSGLPSDRFSAERPEGSISTLTIQRTEQRDSAMYRCASSSGHANTGELFFGEGSRLTVL.